The TCR beta chain under discussion was sequenced for a study of siplizumab effects on memory and regulatory T cells. Some clones are missing from TCRdb's copy, which holds only in-frame ones; the method was immunoSEQ multiplex PCR. The table lists roughly 100,000 clones, 80% to 95% of them singletons. The CDR3 extends over 15 amino acids. The germline V gene encodes CDR1 SGHDN and CDR2 FVKESK. V trimming: 0 bases; J trimming: 8 bases; junction bases outside the gene matches: 8. This sequence was found in a human donor in good health. Input material: CD4+ T cells sorted from blood. The chain couples TRBV14 to TRBJ1-2; 8 bases map to TRBD1. In nucleotides, the CDR3 is TGTGCCAGCAGCCAAGATTTCAGGGGGCGCGGGGGCTACACCTTC. Encoded protein: CASSQDFRGRGGYTF.